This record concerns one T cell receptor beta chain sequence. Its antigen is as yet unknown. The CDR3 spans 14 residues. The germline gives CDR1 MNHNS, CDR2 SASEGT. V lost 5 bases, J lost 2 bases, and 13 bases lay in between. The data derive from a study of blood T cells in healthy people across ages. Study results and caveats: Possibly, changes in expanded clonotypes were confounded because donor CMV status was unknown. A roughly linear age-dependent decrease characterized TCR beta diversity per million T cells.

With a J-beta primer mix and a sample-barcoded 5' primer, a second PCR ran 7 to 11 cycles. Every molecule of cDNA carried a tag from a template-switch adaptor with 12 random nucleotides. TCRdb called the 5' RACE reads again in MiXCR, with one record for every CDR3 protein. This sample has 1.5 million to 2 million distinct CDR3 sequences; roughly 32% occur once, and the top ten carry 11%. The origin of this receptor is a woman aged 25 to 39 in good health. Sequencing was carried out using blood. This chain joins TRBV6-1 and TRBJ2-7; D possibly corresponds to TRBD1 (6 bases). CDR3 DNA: TGTGCCAGCAGTACCAGGGACACCGCCTACGAGCAGTACTTC. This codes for CASSTRDTAYEQYF.